What follows are 4 T cell receptor beta chains derived from one specimen sequenced in a study of T cells in Graves' hyperthyroidism and ophthalmopathy. Template material for amplifying TCR beta CDR3 regions consisted of RNA transcripts. An initial round of RT-PCR targeting the TCR CDR3 relied on the HTBI primer set. MiXCR, run by TCRdb on the multiplex PCR reads, gives a single entry per CDR3 protein. The table has about 420,000 distinct CDR3 sequences, around 16% seen once. Material for sequencing was blood. These receptors all stem from a woman under 30 with Graves' hyperthyroidism.

This clonotype was counted many times. The rearrangement uses TRBV12-3 or TRBV12-4 and TRBJ1-1, with D maybe TRBD1 (6 bases). With 6 bases removed from V and 4 bases from J, the gap between germline ends came to 18 bases. There are 15 residues in the CDR3. CDR3: CASSRGQFVGTEAFF. CDR3 nucleotide sequence: TGTGCCAGCAGCCGAGGACAGTTTGTTGGCACTGAAGCTTTCTTT.

This chain joins TRBV5-1 and TRBJ1-4, with 10 positions matching TRBD1. The germline V gene has CDR1 SGHRS and CDR2 YFSETQ. CDR3 size: 15 residues. Trimming cost V 4 bases and J 8 bases; bases outside gene matches: 8. The CDR3 bases are TGCGCCAGCAGCGGACCCGGGACAGGGGAGGAAAAACTGTTTTTT. It encodes CASSGPGTGEEKLFF.

The table lists this clonotype with many counts. The V call is TRBV28, the J call TRBJ2-5; 10 positions agree with TRBD2. Germline V lookup: CDR1 MDHEN, CDR2 SYDVKM. The CDR3 length is 16 residues. V gave up 5 bases and J gave up 4 bases; unmatched junction bases: 10. The CDR3 coding sequence is TGTGCCAGCAGTCCCACCCTAGCGGGAGTGGGAGAGACCCAGTACTTC. It codes for CASSPTLAGVGETQYF.

The chain recombines TRBV6-2 or TRBV6-3 with TRBJ2-1; 7 nucleotides line up with TRBD2. V was pared by 7 bases and J by 6 bases, with 9 bases of the junction left unmatched. The CDR3 length is 14 residues. CDR1 MNHEY and CDR2 SVGEGT come from the germline V gene. The CDR3: CASTREAGSNEQFF. CDR3 DNA sequence: TGTGCCAGCACCCGGGAAGCGGGGAGCAATGAGCAGTTCTTC.